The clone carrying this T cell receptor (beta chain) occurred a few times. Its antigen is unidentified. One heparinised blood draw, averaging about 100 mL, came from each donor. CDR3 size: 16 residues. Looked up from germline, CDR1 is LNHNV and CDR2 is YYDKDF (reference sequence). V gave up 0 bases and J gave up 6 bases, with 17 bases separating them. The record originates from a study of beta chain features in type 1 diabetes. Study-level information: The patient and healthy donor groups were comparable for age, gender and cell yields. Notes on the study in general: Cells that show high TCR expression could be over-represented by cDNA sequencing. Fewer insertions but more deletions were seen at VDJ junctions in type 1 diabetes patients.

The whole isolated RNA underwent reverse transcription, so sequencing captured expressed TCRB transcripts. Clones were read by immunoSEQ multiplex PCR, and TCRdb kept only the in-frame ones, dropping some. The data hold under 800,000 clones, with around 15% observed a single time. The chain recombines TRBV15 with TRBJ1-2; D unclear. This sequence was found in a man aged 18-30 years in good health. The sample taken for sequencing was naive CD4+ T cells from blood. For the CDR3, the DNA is TGTGCCACCAGCAGAGACCGGCGGGGTTCATGGAATGGCTACACCTTC. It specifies CATSRDRRGSWNGYTF.